This record covers a single TCR beta chain. Only a few counts were recorded for this clonotype. The antigen this receptor binds is unknown. Base qualities are missing; no much larger clone stands one base away. Graves' hyperthyroidism was defined as stable when no progression to ophthalmopathy occurred over 18 months of follow-up. Hyperthyroidism patients were newly diagnosed, had a disease duration of under 2 months, and were aged 18 to 65 years. Any patient with an uncontrolled infection, another autoimmune disease, pregnancy or lactation was excluded. Diagnoses were established on the basis of clinical symptoms, serum thyroxine and TRAb, thyroid ultrasound, and orbital computed tomography. Ficoll-Paque density gradient centrifugation was used to isolate PBMCs from 10 ml of fresh peripheral blood. Total RNA was extracted using Trizol reagent, and RNA quality was assessed on an Agilent 2100 Bioanalyzer.

This sample was taken from a study of T cells in Graves' hyperthyroidism and ophthalmopathy (dated by TCRdb to between 2018 and 2021). With respect to the entire study: Peripheral blood samples were taken at the time of initial diagnosis, prior to any treatment. The 90 to 100 discovery patients were randomly split 7:3 into training and test sets. An independent validation cohort of 18 to 20 hyperthyroidism patients and 15 or so patients who later progressed to ophthalmopathy tested prospective prediction of ophthalmopathy. TCR Vbeta CDR3 sequencing of some 140 peripheral blood samples (approximately 44 ophthalmopathy, 75 hyperthyroidism and roughly 17 progressor patients) is reported in the paper. Following sampling, methimazole starting at 30 mg daily was given to hyperthyroidism patients, and high-dose intravenous methylprednisolone was given to ophthalmopathy patients. In six Graves' hyperthyroidism patients, the study also compared T-cell repertoires from thyroid tissue with T-cell repertoires from blood. A discovery cohort of about a hundred patients, roughly 45 with Graves' ophthalmopathy and 55 to 60 with stable Graves' hyperthyroidism, was used to find distinguishing TCR V-J signatures. Broader findings and caveats from the paper: A 13 V-J signature model separated ophthalmopathy from stable hyperthyroidism, with about 90% sensitivity and roughly 82% specificity in cross-validation and 80%/75% in testing. Most expanded thyroid clonotypes (frequency above 0.001) were also found in blood, which suggests that blood repertoires may mirror thyroid immune responses. In validation, progression to ophthalmopathy was predicted by the model with almost 71% sensitivity and approximately 78% specificity, a median of roughly six months before onset. No statistical method was used to set the sample size in advance, and investigators knew the group allocation.

The CDR3 holds 13 amino acids from the cysteine to the phenylalanine. Of the read, only the CDR3 DNA is kept; its 39 bases are in frame from base 1. V and J are truncated by 4 bases and 4 bases respectively, leaving an intervening sequence of 11 bases. Looking up the germline V gene yields CDR1 SGHRS and CDR2 YFSETQ. The TCR beta CDR3 regions were amplified from the RNA transcripts. The TCR CDR3 was subjected to a first round of RT-PCR using the HTBI primer set and the Qiagen OneStep RT-PCR kit. The libraries were constructed in a second round of multiplex PCR and then size-selected and purified. Sequencing of the libraries was done on an Illumina HiSeq2000 using paired-end 100 bp reads. The original methods were these. SOAPnuke was used to process the raw data, with reads discarded if the reads contained adapters or uncalled bases, had a mean Phred below 15, or lacked an exact constant-primer or identifier match. COPE v1.2.5 was used to merge the high-quality paired reads, and each unique nucleotide sequence was defined as a clonotype. MiTCR v1.1 was used to align clonotypes to the IMGT TRBV, TRBD and TRBJ reference segments. The analysis was restricted to V-J combinations with a frequency above 0.0001, which together covered around 99% of the repertoires. The TCS score was defined as the ratio of F50 (clonal expansion) to E x V (chaos), calculated using BLOSUM62-based TCRdist between CDR3 peptides within each V-J. Welch's t-statistics and random forest reduced roughly 530 V-J features to 13, which were used in a naive Bayes classifier (R e1071). The public reads were run again by TCRdb, first through fastp at Q25 and then through MiXCR, and only productive beta chains were kept. Entries are consolidated by CDR3 protein sequence, retaining the most common genes and DNA. It is TCRdb's table, rather than the study itself, that gives the V and J calls and clone size. The table for this sample lists roughly 200,000 distinct CDR3 sequences; about 16% of them were counted only once. The ten largest account for 44% of the sample.

The sequence is built from TRBV5-1 and TRBJ2-5; there is no confident call for the D gene. Sequencing was carried out using blood. This receptor was obtained from a man between 40 and 49 years old with Graves' hyperthyroidism. The sequenced DNA is TGCGCCAGCAGCCTCGGACCCCCAGAGACCCAGTACTTC. The translation is CASSLGPPETQYF.